This T cell receptor (beta chain) comes out of a study of blood T cell repertoires in COVID-19. Study-wide background: Some COVID-19 samples were acute and others convalescent; all came from the United States, Italy and Spain. Sources were T cells, B-cell-depleted T cells, or PBMCs; the material itself was cDNA or gDNA.

The germline gives CDR1 SGHRS, CDR2 YFSETQ. The CDR3 loop spans 17 amino acids. The ends lost 0 bases at V and 2 bases at J; junction bases unmatched: 6. As processed by the authors: Nucleated cell counts were estimated from reference gene primer amplification. TCRdb's table, derived via immunoSEQ multiplex PCR, lists solely in-frame clones and lacks some. The V and J calls and clone size come from that table; D and trimming were worked out from the DNA. The data contain fewer than 350,000 clones, 81% of them seen just once; the ten biggest clones take up over 2.5%. The sequenced material came from peripheral blood. J is TRBJ2-5 and V is TRBV5-1, with TRBD2 matching 11 bases. The clonotype was recovered from a woman aged 55-70 years with active or convalescent COVID-19. In DNA form, the CDR3 reads TGCGCCAGCAGCTTGGGCACTAGCGGGGGCCCGCAAGAGACCCAGTACTTC. Amino acid sequence: CASSLGTSGGPQETQYF.